This T cell receptor (beta chain) was recorded in a study of cytomegalovirus exposure and HLA in healthy donors. Study information: A prior analysis found 117 million unique TCR beta sequences from around 180 million T cells.

As for the donors, each was a healthy bone marrow donor. This clone was seen a handful of times. What it binds is not known. Study findings and constraints: Association with HLA alleles at 0.05 false discovery rate was found for 16,951 TCR beta sequences in a later analysis. It was fewer than 200 TCR beta chains that were listed as cytomegalovirus-associated.

The CDR3 is made up of 17 amino acids. Trimming at V came to 0 bases and at J to 5 bases, leaving 8 bases not matched to a gene. Germline V gives CDR1 LGHNA, CDR2 YSLEER. The PCR used 60 Vbeta and 13 Jbeta primers. Sequencing used immunoSEQ multiplex PCR; TCRdb keeps in-frame clones, though not all of them. The sample has over 110,000 clones, 70% to 80% seen once. The chain uses TRBV4-3 and TRBJ2-5; 11 bases line up with TRBD2. The sequencing sample was made of PBMCs. The TCR was taken from a woman aged 50 to 65 in good health and CMV-seropositive. As DNA, the CDR3 is TGCGCCAGCAGCCAAGACGTGGGTAGCGGGGGGGCCGAGACCCAGTACTTC. Translation gives CASSQDVGSGGAETQYF.